Listed here are 32 T cell receptor beta chains from one sample, sequenced in a study of cytomegalovirus exposure and HLA in healthy donors. The primer mix had 60 Vbeta and 13 Jbeta primers. TCRdb keeps only in-frame clones here, not all; method: immunoSEQ multiplex PCR. The sample has roughly 120,000 clones; roughly 73% are singletons. Sequenced material: PBMCs. The receptors originated from a man aged 55 to 70 in good health and CMV-seropositive.

In its sample, this clone was seen a few times. The chain recombines TRBV11-2 with TRBJ2-7; TRBD2 matches at 8 bases. The CDR3 is made up of 14 amino acids. J gave up 4 bases and V 5 bases, and 7 bases lay outside the gene matches. CDR1 SGHAT and CDR2 FQNNGV come from the germline V gene. The CDR3 coding sequence is TGTGCCAGCAGCCTAGGGACTAGAAATTACGAGCAGTACTTC. It yields the protein CASSLGTRNYEQYF.

The chain combines TRBV20-1 with TRBJ2-5, with a tentative D call TRBD1 (5 bases). This CDR3 has 11 amino acids. Germline V gene lookup returns CDR1 DFQATT and CDR2 SNEGSKA (reference sequence). The V end lost 4 bases, the J end lost 5 bases, and 8 bases lay between the germline ends. The CDR3 DNA is TGCAGTGCTACAGGGCGGGAGACCCAGTACTTC. Translation: CSATGRETQYF.

Turning to this clone: One end of the junction is discordant with germline, which a read error may explain. The chain uses TRBV5-1 and TRBJ2-1, with D possibly matching TRBD2 (7 bases). The germline CDR1 and CDR2 sequences are SGHRS and YFSETQ. CDR3 length: 13 residues. The CDR3 DNA is TGCGCCAGCAGCTTGGAAAACGGGCGGGGGCCGGTCTTC. It codes for CASSLENGRGPVF. The complete variable domain, with remaining parts taken from reference TRBV5-1 and TRBJ2-1, reads KAGVTQTPRYLIKTRGQQVTLSCSPISGHRSVSWYQQTPGQGLQFLFEYFSETQRNKGNFPGRFSGRQFSNSRSEMNVSTLELGDSALYLCASSLENGRGPVFGPGTRLTVL.

The V call is TRBV18, the J call TRBJ1-4; weak D call: TRBD1 (6 bases). In germline, CDR1 is KGHSH, CDR2 LQKENI. Trimming stripped 2 bases from V and 7 bases from J, with 14 bases between. This CDR3 is 15 amino acids long. CDR3 amino acids: CASSPRQDTGEKLFF. In DNA form, the CDR3 reads TGTGCCAGCTCACCAAGACAGGACACGGGTGAAAAACTGTTTTTT.

This chain connects TRBV5-1 to TRBJ2-7; D remains unclear. Per the germline V gene, CDR1 is SGHRS and CDR2 is YFSETQ. Trimming took 4 bases from V and 3 from J, leaving 8 bases between them. This CDR3 is built from 12 residues. CDR3 residues: CASSQVGYEQYF. DNA for the CDR3: TGCGCCAGCAGCCAGGTGGGCTACGAGCAGTACTTC.

The chain has TRBV19 and TRBJ2-4; D might be TRBD2 (5 bases). The V gene lost 6 bases and the J gene lost 0 bases, with 12 bases spanning the gap. This CDR3 contains 15 residues. Germline assignment: CDR1 LNHDA and CDR2 SQIVND (reference sequence). CDR3 nucleotides: TGTGCCAGTAGCCGCCCGGGAAGAGCCAAAAACATTCAGTACTTC. Its protein is CASSRPGRAKNIQYF.

The rearrangement uses TRBV5-4 and TRBJ2-1, with 12 bases fitting TRBD2. V was clipped by 4 bases and J by 6 bases; unmatched bases: 11. The CDR3 has 17 residues. Germline V CDR1 and CDR2: SGHNT, YYREEE (reference sequence). CDR3 sequence: CASSVGLAGGQGNEQFF. The CDR3 DNA reads as TGTGCCAGCAGCGTGGGGCTAGCGGGGGGGCAGGGCAATGAGCAGTTCTTC.

V and J are TRBV30 and TRBJ1-5; D possibly corresponds to TRBD1 (5 bases). This CDR3 region has 15 residues. Germline V gene lookup returns CDR1 GTSNPN and CDR2 SVGIG (reference sequence). Trimming cost V 2 bases and J 7 bases, with 18 bases left between them. The CDR3: CAWSPTDWDWQPQHF. The CDR3 region has the DNA TGTGCCTGGAGTCCCACGGACTGGGACTGGCAGCCCCAGCATTTT. The full variable domain, in which reference TRBV30 and TRBJ1-5 provide the parts outside the CDR3, is SQTIHQWPATLVQPVGSPLSLECTVEGTSNPNLYWYRQAAGRGLQLLFYSVGIGQISSEVPQNLSASRPQDRQFILSSKKLLLSDSGFYLCAWSPTDWDWQPQHFGDGTRLSIL.

The genes are TRBV7-9 and TRBJ1-1; D might be TRBD1 (6 bases). Trimming took off 5 bases at V and 9 bases at J, with 16 bases between the two ends. CDR1 SEHNR and CDR2 FQNEAQ come from the germline V gene (reference sequence). The CDR3 runs to 13 residues. CDR3 loop: CASSLNEGDKAFF. The CDR3 nucleotides are TGTGCCAGCAGCCTAAACGAGGGGGACAAAGCTTTCTTT.

V and J are TRBV5-6 and TRBJ1-1; D is uncertain. Germline-derived CDR1 and CDR2 are SGHDT and YYEEEE. The CDR3 loop spans 13 amino acids. Deletions cut 4 bases from V and 6 bases from J, with 13 bases between. CDR3 sequence reads: CASSPLMRAEAFF. In DNA, the CDR3 is TGTGCCAGCAGCCCCCTTATGAGAGCTGAAGCTTTCTTT.

This chain joins TRBV25-1 and TRBJ2-1; D perhaps matches TRBD1 (5 bases). This CDR3 spans 14 amino acids. The V end lost 5 bases, the J end lost 4 bases, and 12 bases lay between the germline ends. Germline CDR1 MGHDK, CDR2 SYGVNS. The CDR3 DNA reads TGTGCCAGCAGTCCACTGCAGGGATACAATGAGCAGTTCTTC. Protein sequence: CASSPLQGYNEQFF.

This clone was found a few times. This sequence joins TRBV6-5 and TRBJ2-7; D is perhaps TRBD1 (6 bases). The V gene's germline CDR1 is MNHEY and CDR2 SVGAGI. The CDR3 is made up of 13 amino acids. The V and J ends lost 7 bases and 7 bases respectively, with 17 bases between them. The CDR3 loop is CASTPGTRREQYF. The CDR3 region has the DNA TGTGCCAGCACCCCCGGGACACGGAGGGAGCAGTACTTC.

The chain uses TRBV11-3 and TRBJ2-3; TRBD2 agrees at 8 bases. Germline V gene lookup returns CDR1 SGHNT and CDR2 YENEEA. This CDR3 is built from 15 residues. Trimming cost V 4 bases and J 3 bases; bases outside gene matches: 6. The CDR3 is CASSSGGGETDTQYF. DNA of the CDR3: TGTGCCAGCAGCTCGGGAGGGGGGGAGACAGATACGCAGTATTTT.

This chain links TRBV28 with TRBJ2-7; the match to TRBD1 covers 10 bases. Germline CDR1 and CDR2: MDHEN and SYDVKM. This CDR3 spans 15 amino acids. The V and J ends lost 7 bases and 6 bases, in that order; junction bases with no gene match: 12. CDR3 DNA sequence: TGTGCCAGCATTCGAACTCCGGGACAGGGGAGCGAGCAGTACTTC. Encoded protein: CASIRTPGQGSEQYF.

This clone came up a few times. The chain employs TRBV7-9 and TRBJ1-3; D not certain. CDR1 and CDR2 from the germline V gene are SEHNR and FQNEAQ (reference sequence). This CDR3 has 15 residues. V shed 5 bases and J shed 5 bases, with 16 bases lying between them. This chain's CDR3 is CASSPKRRIRNTIYF. DNA of the CDR3: TGTGCCAGCAGCCCCAAGCGCCGGATACGAAACACCATATATTTT.

Of note for this clone: Compared with germline, one end of the junction differs, possibly owing to a read error. CDR3 residues: CASSWRPGLASVNEQFF. The CDR3 bases are TGTGCTAGCAGCTGGCGGCCGGGACTAGCGTCGGTTAATGAGCAGTTCTTC. This chain joins TRBV7-7 and TRBJ2-1; 10 bases line up with TRBD2. Germline CDR1 is SSHAT and CDR2 is FNYEAQ (reference sequence). This CDR3 spans 17 amino acids.

The chain recombines TRBV14 with TRBJ2-3; 14 positions agree with TRBD2. This CDR3 is 17 amino acids long. Germline CDR1 reads SGHDN; CDR2 reads FVKESK. V shed 5 bases and J 2 bases; nucleotides not matched to a gene: 6. This CDR3 reads CASSYGTSGGYTDTQYF. The CDR3 DNA is TGTGCCAGCAGCTACGGGACTAGCGGGGGCTACACAGATACGCAGTATTTT.

V and J are TRBV27 and TRBJ1-2; D unresolved. CDR3 length: 15 amino acids. Looked up from germline, CDR1 is MNHEY and CDR2 is SMNVEV (reference sequence). V dropped 2 bases and J dropped 8 bases, with 18 bases sitting between them. CDR3 nucleotide sequence: TGTGCCAGCAGTTTAAGGGATGGGAGGTCCGGCGGCTACACCTTC. As protein: CASSLRDGRSGGYTF.

This chain uses TRBV28 with TRBJ1-4; D possibly corresponds to TRBD1 (6 bases). The CDR3 is 14 amino acids. The V end lost 2 bases, the J end lost 6 bases, and 10 bases lay between the germline ends. Germline V gene data show CDR1 as MDHEN and CDR2 as SYDVKM. The CDR3 is CASSLAGEDEKLFF. CDR3 sequence (DNA): TGTGCCAGCAGTTTAGCAGGGGAAGATGAAAAACTGTTTTTT.

The chain employs TRBV6-1 and TRBJ2-7; D is unclear. The CDR3 sequence is 15 residues long. In germline, CDR1 is MNHNS, CDR2 SASEGT. V lost 2 bases, J lost 0 bases, and 11 bases lay in between. CDR3 bases: TGTGCCAGCAGTGAAAATTGGTCTAGCTCCTACGAGCAGTACTTC. It translates to CASSENWSSSYEQYF.

The J gene is TRBJ2-3, the V gene TRBV19, with 7 bases fitting TRBD1. This CDR3 comprises 13 residues. Losses at the gene ends were 4 bases for V and 6 bases for J; bases not matched to a gene: 4. Germline V gives CDR1 LNHDA, CDR2 SQIVND (reference sequence). CDR3: CASSTTGADTQYF. The CDR3 region has the DNA TGTGCCAGTAGTACAACAGGGGCGGATACGCAGTATTTT.

The rearrangement joins TRBV5-1 to TRBJ2-7; 7 bases agree with TRBD2. V dropped 4 bases and J dropped 0; count of bases not matched to a gene: 4. The CDR3 has 14 residues. Germline lookup yields CDR1 SGHRS and CDR2 YFSETQ. The CDR3: CASSATGGSYEQYF. The CDR3 DNA follows: TGCGCCAGCAGCGCTACGGGGGGCTCCTACGAGCAGTACTTC.

This chain links TRBV19 with TRBJ1-4, with TRBD1 matching over 9 bases. V lost 5 bases to trimming and J lost 10 bases; unmatched junction nucleotides: 8. Germline V gene lookup returns CDR1 LNHDA and CDR2 SQIVND (reference sequence). The CDR3 runs 14 residues. CDR3 amino acids: CASSPEGQGGKLFF. In nucleotides, the CDR3 is TGTGCCAGTAGTCCAGAGGGACAGGGAGGAAAACTGTTTTTT.

A single count supports this clone. The genes are TRBV30 and TRBJ1-2; 8 nucleotides match TRBD1. Trimming cost V 3 bases and J 4 bases; bases outside gene matches: 7. Germline values: CDR1 GTSNPN, CDR2 SVGIG (reference sequence). The CDR3 is 14 residues long. The CDR3 reads CAWSRQGSGYGYTF. CDR3 nucleotide sequence: TGTGCCTGGAGCCGACAGGGGAGTGGCTATGGCTACACCTTC.

This chain links TRBV30 with TRBJ2-6, with 9 bases that match TRBD1. CDR1 and CDR2 (germline): GTSNPN, SVGIG (reference sequence). The CDR3 extends over 16 amino acids. With 7 bases clipped from V and 0 bases from J, the junction kept 7 bases outside the gene matches. In DNA, the CDR3 is TGTGCCTCCGGGGGACAGGGATTCTCTGGGGCCAACGTCCTGACTTTC. It encodes CASGGQGFSGANVLTF.

The chain recombines TRBV14 with TRBJ1-6, with D maybe TRBD1 (6 bases). The CDR3 has 16 amino acids. Germline CDR1 is SGHDN and CDR2 is FVKESK. V was clipped by 0 bases and J by 6 bases, with 12 bases between them. The CDR3 is CASSQEGGLLNSPLHF. CDR3 coding DNA: TGTGCCAGCAGCCAAGAAGGGGGTTTGCTTAATTCACCCCTCCACTTT.

This clone was counted many times. The genes are TRBV2 and TRBJ2-1; 11 bases agree with TRBD1. CDR3 length: 15 amino acids. Germline values: CDR1 SNHLY, CDR2 FYNNEI. Germline trimming cut 6 bases from V and 3 bases from J; bases unmatched to any gene: 4. CDR3 in amino acids: CASRPGTGGYNEQFF. The CDR3 nucleotides are TGTGCCAGCAGGCCCGGGACAGGGGGCTACAATGAGCAGTTCTTC.

This clone has only one observation. The chain is built from TRBV10-1 and TRBJ1-1; D may be TRBD1 (5 bases). In germline, CDR1 is WNHNN, CDR2 SYGVQD (reference sequence). This CDR3 is built from 15 residues. V was cut by 5 bases and J by 3 bases, with 16 bases left in between. In nucleotides, the CDR3 is TGCGCCAGCAGTTTCGGGGGAAGTCCATACACTGAAGCTTTCTTT. Translation gives CASSFGGSPYTEAFF.

This chain links TRBV5-1 with TRBJ2-2; TRBD2 matches 11 bases. The trim removed 2 bases at V and 4 bases at J, leaving 7 bases unmatched. This CDR3 is built from 17 residues. Germline loops: CDR1 SGHRS, CDR2 YFSETQ. The CDR3 DNA is TGCGCCAGCAGCTTTGCTAGCGGGGGGTCCACCACCGGGGAGCTGTTTTTT. This gives the protein CASSFASGGSTTGELFF.

V and J are TRBV12-5 and TRBJ2-3, with a possible D match to TRBD2 (5 bases). CDR3 length equals 17 residues. Trimming removed 0 bases at V and 4 bases at J, with 17 bases between. Germline loops: CDR1 LGHNT, CDR2 FRNRAP. The CDR3 nucleotides read TGTGCTAGTGGTTTGGTACTCCCCGAGGGTTCCGCAGATACGCAGTATTTT. It yields the protein CASGLVLPEGSADTQYF.

This chain connects TRBV29-1 to TRBJ2-2; 7 bases are shared with TRBD1. Germline V CDR1 and CDR2: SQVTM, ANQGSEA. The CDR3 runs to 15 residues. Germline trimming cut 7 bases from V and 3 bases from J; bases unmatched to any gene: 11. As DNA, the CDR3 is TGCAGCGCCACTTCCGGGACAGAAGACACCGGGGAGCTGTTTTTT. Its translation: CSATSGTEDTGELFF.

The chain is built from TRBV11-2 and TRBJ2-7, with 9 bases identical to TRBD1. The length of the CDR3 is 14 residues. Trimming at V came to 3 bases and at J to 6 bases, leaving 6 bases not matched to a gene. Per the germline V gene, CDR1 is SGHAT and CDR2 is FQNNGV. As DNA, the CDR3 is TGTGCCAGCAGCTTCCCCGGGACAGGGAGCGAGCAGTACTTC. Translation: CASSFPGTGSEQYF.